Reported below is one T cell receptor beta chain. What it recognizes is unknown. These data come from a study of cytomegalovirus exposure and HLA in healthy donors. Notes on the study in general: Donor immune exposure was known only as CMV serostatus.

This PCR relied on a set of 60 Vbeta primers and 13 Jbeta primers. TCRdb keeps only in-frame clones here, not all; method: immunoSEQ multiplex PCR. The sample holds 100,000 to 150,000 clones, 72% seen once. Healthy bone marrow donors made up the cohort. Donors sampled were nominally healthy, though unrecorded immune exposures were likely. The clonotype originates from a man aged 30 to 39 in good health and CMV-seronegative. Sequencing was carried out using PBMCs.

In nucleotides, the CDR3 is TGTGCCAGTTCAATTGGAACCTCGGGGTTTGGCTACGAGCAGTACTTC. Translation: CASSIGTSGFGYEQYF. J is TRBJ2-7 and V is TRBV19; D is perhaps TRBD2 (5 bases). Germline V gives CDR1 LNHDA, CDR2 SQIVND (reference sequence). The CDR3 has 16 residues. Trimming cost V 8 bases and J 3 bases, with 23 bases left between them.